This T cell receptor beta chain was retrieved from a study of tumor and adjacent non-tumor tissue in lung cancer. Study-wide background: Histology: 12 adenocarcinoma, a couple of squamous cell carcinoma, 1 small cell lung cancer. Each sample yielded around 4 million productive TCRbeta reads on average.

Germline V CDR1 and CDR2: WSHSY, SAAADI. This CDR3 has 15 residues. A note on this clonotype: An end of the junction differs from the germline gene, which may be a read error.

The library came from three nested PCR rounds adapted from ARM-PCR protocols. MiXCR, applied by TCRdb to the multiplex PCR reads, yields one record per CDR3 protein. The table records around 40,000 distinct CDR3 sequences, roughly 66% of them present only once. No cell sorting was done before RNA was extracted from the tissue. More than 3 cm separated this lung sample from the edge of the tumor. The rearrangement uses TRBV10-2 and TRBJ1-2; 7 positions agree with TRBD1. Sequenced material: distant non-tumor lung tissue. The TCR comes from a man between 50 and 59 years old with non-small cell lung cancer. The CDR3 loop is CTSSKSTGLNYGYTF. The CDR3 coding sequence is TGCACCAGCAGTAAGTCGACAGGGCTTAACTATGGCTACACCTTC.